A single sample gave rise to the 13 T cell receptor beta chains below, sequenced in a study of T-cell memory formation after mild COVID-19. TCRdb re-derived calls from the 5' RACE reads in MiXCR, one entry per CDR3 protein. The sample has 290,000 or so distinct CDR3 sequences, 19% seen once; the top ten hold around 21%. Sequencing input: PBMCs or a T cell subset sorted from them (not recorded which). These receptors all come from a man aged 18-30 years who had mild COVID-19 (a few samples of this study predate the infection). Cell type and time point are not known.

The chain recombines TRBV16 with TRBJ2-7; D unclear. V lost 0 bases to trimming and J lost 3 bases, with 9 bases between them. Looked up from germline, CDR1 is KGHSY and CDR2 is FQNENV. There are 14 residues in the CDR3. The CDR3: CASSQSNIIYEQYF. In DNA, the CDR3 is TGTGCCAGCAGCCAATCCAATATTATCTACGAGCAGTACTTC.

The V call is TRBV12-3 or TRBV12-4, the J call TRBJ1-1; weak D call: TRBD1 (5 bases). The CDR3 runs 16 residues. Trimming stripped 7 bases from V and 1 base from J, with 19 bases between. CDR3 region: CASTFAPTDPNTEAFF. The CDR3 DNA follows: TGTGCCAGCACCTTCGCACCGACAGACCCGAACACTGAAGCTTTCTTT.

V usage is TRBV18 and J usage is TRBJ1-2, with D perhaps matching TRBD1 (6 bases). CDR3 length: 15 amino acids. In germline, CDR1 is KGHSH, CDR2 LQKENI. With 7 bases removed from V and 0 bases from J, the gap between germline ends came to 15 bases. The CDR3 sequence: CASYNGQSANYGYTF. For the CDR3, the DNA is TGTGCCAGCTATAACGGACAGTCCGCTAACTATGGCTACACCTTC. Full variable domain (missing parts from reference TRBV18 and TRBJ1-2): NAGVMQNPRHLVRRRGQEARLRCSPMKGHSHVYWYRQLPEEGLKFMVYLQKENIIDESGMPKERFSAEFPKEGPSILRIQQVVRGDSAAYFCASYNGQSANYGYTFGSGTRLTVV.

This clonotype was picked up a small number of times. The rearrangement uses TRBV6-1 and TRBJ2-5; 7 nucleotides match TRBD2. Germline CDR1 MNHNS, CDR2 SASEGT. CDR3 length: 12 residues. Trimming at V came to 4 bases and at J to 5 bases, leaving 1 base not matched to a gene. CDR3 DNA: TGTGCCAGCAGTGGGGGGGGGGAGACCCAGTACTTC. This codes for CASSGGGETQYF.

This clonotype was counted between two and nine times. This chain uses TRBV9 with TRBJ1-1; 8 bases map to TRBD1. CDR1 SGDLS and CDR2 YYNGEE come from the germline V gene. The CDR3 is made up of 14 amino acids. V gave up 4 bases and J gave up 4 bases; unmatched junction bases: 6. CDR3 amino acids: CASSSETGGTEAFF. The CDR3 DNA follows: TGTGCCAGCAGCTCCGAAACAGGGGGCACTGAAGCTTTCTTT.

The genes are TRBV7-3 and TRBJ1-1; TRBD1 is a possible D gene (5 bases). This CDR3 is built from 14 residues. Germline lookup yields CDR1 SGHTA and CDR2 FQGTGA. V was trimmed by 6 bases and J by 4 bases, leaving 15 bases between them. CDR3 sequence: CASREGPLSTEAFF. CDR3 DNA sequence: TGTGCCAGCAGGGAGGGGCCGCTTAGCACTGAAGCTTTCTTT.

The J gene is TRBJ1-1, the V gene TRBV20-1; possibly TRBD1 for D (5 bases). Germline V CDR1 and CDR2: DFQATT, SNEGSKA (reference sequence). The CDR3 runs to 14 residues. Trimming removed 5 bases at V and 3 bases at J, with 16 bases between. CDR3 nucleotides: TGCAGTGCTTACCCCCGGGACGGCTACACTGAAGCTTTCTTT. It encodes CSAYPRDGYTEAFF.

This chain's CDR3 is CASSPGPSDIQYF. The CDR3 coding sequence is TGTGCCAGCAGTCCCGGGCCGTCGGACATTCAGTACTTC. This rearrangement joins TRBV6-4 to TRBJ2-4; D remains unclear. Germline lookup yields CDR1 MRHNA and CDR2 SNTAGT. The CDR3 sequence is 13 residues long. V was cut by 5 bases and J by 8 bases, with 13 bases left in between.

The chain is built from TRBV10-3 and TRBJ1-2, with D maybe TRBD1 (6 bases). CDR1 is ENHRY, CDR2 SYGVKD, per germline. This CDR3 region has 13 residues. V lost 8 bases and J 2 bases, leaving 12 bases between the germline ends. CDR3 coding DNA: TGTGCCATCTCTTTGGGGGCCAACTATGGCTACACCTTC. Its translation is CAISLGANYGYTF.

At least ten counts were recorded for this clonotype. The chain's CDR3 is CSGGLQGDETQYF. CDR3 bases: TGCAGCGGCGGGTTACAGGGGGACGAGACCCAGTACTTC. The chain recombines TRBV29-1 with TRBJ2-5; 8 bases fit TRBD1. The CDR3 covers 13 residues. In germline, CDR1 is SQVTM, CDR2 ANQGSEA. V was pared by 7 bases and J by 5 bases, with 9 bases of the junction left unmatched.

This clonotype turned up a few times. The chain carries TRBV20-1 and TRBJ2-2; D could derive from TRBD1 or TRBD2 (5 bases each). Looked up from germline, CDR1 is DFQATT and CDR2 is SNEGSKA (reference sequence). The V end was cut by 5 bases, the J end by 6 bases, with 19 bases between. The CDR3 contains 15 residues. CDR3 nucleotides: TGCAGTGCTCCTTTCTCGGGGCCCACCGCCGGGGAGCTGTTTTTT. Encoded protein: CSAPFSGPTAGELFF.

This clonotype has more than one count but fewer than ten. The genes are TRBV7-2 and TRBJ2-5; 7 bases are a match to TRBD1. The germline CDR1 and CDR2 sequences are SGHTA and FQGNSA. The CDR3 loop spans 14 amino acids. V shed 3 bases and J 5 bases; nucleotides not matched to a gene: 6. CDR3 amino acids: CASSFGQVWETQYF. Here the CDR3 DNA reads TGTGCCAGCAGCTTTGGACAGGTTTGGGAGACCCAGTACTTC.

The chain combines TRBV7-9 with TRBJ2-1, with TRBD2 matching over 8 bases. V dropped 4 bases and J dropped 9; count of bases not matched to a gene: 14. Germline assignment: CDR1 SEHNR and CDR2 FQNEAQ (reference sequence). The CDR3 extends over 16 amino acids. As DNA, the CDR3 is TGTGCCAGCAGCTCCCCAATACGGCGGGGGGCTCTTGAGCAGTTCTTC. This sequence encodes CASSSPIRRGALEQFF. Full variable domain (remainder filled in from reference TRBV7-9 and TRBJ2-1): DTGVSQNPRHKITKRGQNVTFRCDPISEHNRLYWYRQTLGQGPEFLTYFQNEAQLEKSRLLSDRFSAERPKGSFSTLEIQRTEQGDSAMYLCASSSPIRRGALEQFFGPGTRLTVL.